This TCR beta chain was profiled in a study of graft-versus-host responses after intestinal transplantation. Sequencing used immunoSEQ multiplex PCR; TCRdb keeps in-frame clones, though not all of them. The table lists around 15,000 clones, roughly three fifths of them singletons. V was clipped by 6 bases and J by 6 bases; unmatched bases: 12. Per germline, CDR1 KGHSH and CDR2 LQKENI. This CDR3 comprises 15 residues. The graft tissue was processed, and this released both intraepithelial and lamina propria lymphocytes. The material was ileum tissue, obtained 524 days after transplant. This receptor was obtained from a human patient who received an intestinal transplant, so some T cells may come from the graft donor. This chain links TRBV18 with TRBJ2-7, with TRBD1 matching over 9 bases. CDR3 coding DNA: TGTGCCAGCTCCCTCGGGCGGACAGGGGACCCCGAGCAGTACTTC. Its translation is CASSLGRTGDPEQYF.